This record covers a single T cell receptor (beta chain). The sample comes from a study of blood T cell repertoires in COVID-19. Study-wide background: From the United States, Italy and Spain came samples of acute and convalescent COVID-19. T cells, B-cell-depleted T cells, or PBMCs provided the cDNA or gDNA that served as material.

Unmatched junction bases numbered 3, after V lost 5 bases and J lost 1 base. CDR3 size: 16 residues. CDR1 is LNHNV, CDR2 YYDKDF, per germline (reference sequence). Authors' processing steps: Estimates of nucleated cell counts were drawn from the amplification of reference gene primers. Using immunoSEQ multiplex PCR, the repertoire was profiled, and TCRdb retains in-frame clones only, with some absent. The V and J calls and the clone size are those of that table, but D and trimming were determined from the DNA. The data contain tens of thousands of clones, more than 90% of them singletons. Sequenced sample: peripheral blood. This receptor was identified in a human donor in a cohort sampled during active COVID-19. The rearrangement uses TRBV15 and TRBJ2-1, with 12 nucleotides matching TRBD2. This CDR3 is CATSSGLAGSYNEQFF. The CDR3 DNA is TGTGCCACCAGCTCGGGACTAGCGGGTTCCTACAATGAGCAGTTCTTC.